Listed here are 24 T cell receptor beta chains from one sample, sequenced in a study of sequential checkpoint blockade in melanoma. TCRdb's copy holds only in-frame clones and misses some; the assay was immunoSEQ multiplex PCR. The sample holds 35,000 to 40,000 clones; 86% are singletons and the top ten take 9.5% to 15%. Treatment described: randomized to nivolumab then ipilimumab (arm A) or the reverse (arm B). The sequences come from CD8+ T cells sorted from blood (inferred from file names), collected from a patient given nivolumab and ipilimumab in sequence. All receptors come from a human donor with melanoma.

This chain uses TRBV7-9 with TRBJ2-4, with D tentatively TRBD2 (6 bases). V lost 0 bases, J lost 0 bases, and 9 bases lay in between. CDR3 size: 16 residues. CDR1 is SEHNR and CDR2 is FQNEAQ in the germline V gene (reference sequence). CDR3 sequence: CASSLARGLAKNIQYF. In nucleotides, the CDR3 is TGTGCCAGCAGCTTAGCGCGGGGACTAGCCAAAAACATTCAGTACTTC.

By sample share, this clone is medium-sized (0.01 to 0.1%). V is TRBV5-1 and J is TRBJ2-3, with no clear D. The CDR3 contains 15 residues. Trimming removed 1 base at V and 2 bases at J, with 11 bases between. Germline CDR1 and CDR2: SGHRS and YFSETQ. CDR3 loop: CASSLQNLYTDTQYF. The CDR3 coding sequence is TGCGCCAGCAGCTTGCAAAATCTATACACAGATACGCAGTATTTT. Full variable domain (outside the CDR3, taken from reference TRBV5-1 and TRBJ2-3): KAGVTQTPRYLIKTRGQQVTLSCSPISGHRSVSWYQQTPGQGLQFLFEYFSETQRNKGNFPGRFSGRQFSNSRSEMNVSTLELGDSALYLCASSLQNLYTDTQYFGPGTRLTVL.

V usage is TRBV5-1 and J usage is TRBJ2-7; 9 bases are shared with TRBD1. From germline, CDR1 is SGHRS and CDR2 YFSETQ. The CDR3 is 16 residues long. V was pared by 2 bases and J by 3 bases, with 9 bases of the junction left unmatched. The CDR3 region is CASSFLGDRVYYEQYF. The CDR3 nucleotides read TGCGCCAGCAGCTTTTTGGGGGACAGGGTATACTACGAGCAGTACTTC.

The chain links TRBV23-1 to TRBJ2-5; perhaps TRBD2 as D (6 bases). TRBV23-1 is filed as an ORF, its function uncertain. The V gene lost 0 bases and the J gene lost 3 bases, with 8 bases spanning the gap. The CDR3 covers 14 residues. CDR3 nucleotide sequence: TGCGCCAGCAGTCAATCGAGGAGGGAAGAGACCCAGTACTTC. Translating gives CASSQSRREETQYF.

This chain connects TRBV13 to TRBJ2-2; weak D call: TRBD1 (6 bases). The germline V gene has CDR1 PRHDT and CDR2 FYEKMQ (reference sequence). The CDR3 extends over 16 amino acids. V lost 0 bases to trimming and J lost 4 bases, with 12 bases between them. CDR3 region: CASSLGGQGFTGELFF. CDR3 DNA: TGTGCCAGCAGCTTAGGGGGGCAGGGGTTCACCGGGGAGCTGTTTTTT.

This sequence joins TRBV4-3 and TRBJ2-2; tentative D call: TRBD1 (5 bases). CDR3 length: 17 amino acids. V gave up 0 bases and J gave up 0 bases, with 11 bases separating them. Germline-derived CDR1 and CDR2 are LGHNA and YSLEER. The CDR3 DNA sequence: TGCGCCAGCAGCCAAGATCCAGTGACAGCGAACACCGGGGAGCTGTTTTTT. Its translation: CASSQDPVTANTGELFF.

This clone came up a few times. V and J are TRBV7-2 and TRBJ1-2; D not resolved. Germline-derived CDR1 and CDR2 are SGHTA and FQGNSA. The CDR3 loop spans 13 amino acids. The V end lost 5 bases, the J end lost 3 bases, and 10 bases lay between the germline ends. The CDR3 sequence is CASSPTNYYGYTF. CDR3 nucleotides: TGTGCCAGCAGCCCAACTAACTACTATGGCTACACCTTC.

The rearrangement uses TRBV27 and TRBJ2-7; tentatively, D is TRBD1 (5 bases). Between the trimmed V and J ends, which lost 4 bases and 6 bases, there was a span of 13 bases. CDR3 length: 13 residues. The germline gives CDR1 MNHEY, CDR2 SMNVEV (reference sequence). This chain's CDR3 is CASSSTQGSEQYF. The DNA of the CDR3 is TGTGCCAGCAGTTCAACTCAGGGTAGCGAGCAGTACTTC.

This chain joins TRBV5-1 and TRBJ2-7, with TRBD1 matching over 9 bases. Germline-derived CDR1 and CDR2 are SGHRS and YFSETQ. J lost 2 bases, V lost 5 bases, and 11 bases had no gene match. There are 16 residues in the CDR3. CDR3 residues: CASSLRGGQGTYEQYF. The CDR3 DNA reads TGCGCCAGCAGTCTCCGTGGGGGACAGGGAACCTACGAGCAGTACTTC.

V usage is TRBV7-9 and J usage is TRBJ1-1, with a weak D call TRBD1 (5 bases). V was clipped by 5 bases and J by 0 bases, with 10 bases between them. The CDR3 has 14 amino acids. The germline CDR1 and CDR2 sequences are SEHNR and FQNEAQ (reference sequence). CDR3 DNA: TGTGCCAGCAGCCCGCAGGGTGTGAACACTGAAGCTTTCTTT. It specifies CASSPQGVNTEAFF.

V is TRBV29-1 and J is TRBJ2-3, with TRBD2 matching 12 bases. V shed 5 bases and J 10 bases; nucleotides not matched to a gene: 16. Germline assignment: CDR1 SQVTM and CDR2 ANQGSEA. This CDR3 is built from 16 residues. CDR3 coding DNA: TGCAGCGTTCTATCTCGACTAGCGGGAGTCACAGCCGCGCAGTATTTT. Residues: CSVLSRLAGVTAAQYF.

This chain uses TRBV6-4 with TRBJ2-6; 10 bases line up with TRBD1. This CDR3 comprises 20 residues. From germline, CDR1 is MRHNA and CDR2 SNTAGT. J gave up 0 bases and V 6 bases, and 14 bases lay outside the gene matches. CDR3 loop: CASREPDRGRSVSGANVLTF. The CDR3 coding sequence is TGTGCCAGCAGAGAACCCGACAGGGGGCGTTCTGTCTCTGGGGCCAACGTCCTGACTTTC.

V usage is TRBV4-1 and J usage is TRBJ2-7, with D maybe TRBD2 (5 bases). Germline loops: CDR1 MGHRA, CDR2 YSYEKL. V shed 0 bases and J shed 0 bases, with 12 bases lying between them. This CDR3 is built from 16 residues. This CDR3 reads CASSQDLRESSYEQYF. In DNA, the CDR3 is TGCGCCAGCAGCCAAGATCTTAGGGAGAGCTCCTACGAGCAGTACTTC.

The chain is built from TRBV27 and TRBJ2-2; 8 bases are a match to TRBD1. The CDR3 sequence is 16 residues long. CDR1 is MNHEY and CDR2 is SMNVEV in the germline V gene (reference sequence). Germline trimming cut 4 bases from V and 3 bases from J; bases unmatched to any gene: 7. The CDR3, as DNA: TGTGCCAGCAGTTGGGCAGGGGGCTCGTACACCGGGGAGCTGTTTTTT. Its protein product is CASSWAGGSYTGELFF.

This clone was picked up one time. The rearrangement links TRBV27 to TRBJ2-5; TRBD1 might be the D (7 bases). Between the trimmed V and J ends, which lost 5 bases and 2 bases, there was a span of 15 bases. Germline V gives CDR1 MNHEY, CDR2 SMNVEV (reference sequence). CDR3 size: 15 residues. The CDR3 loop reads CASSLQGGAQETQYF. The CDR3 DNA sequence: TGTGCCAGCAGTCTTCAGGGGGGAGCACAAGAGACCCAGTACTTC.

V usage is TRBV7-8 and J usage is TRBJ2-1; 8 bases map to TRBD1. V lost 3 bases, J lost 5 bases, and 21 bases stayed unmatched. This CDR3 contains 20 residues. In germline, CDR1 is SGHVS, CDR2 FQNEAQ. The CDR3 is CASSFIRSPGTGQIHNEQFF. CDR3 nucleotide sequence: TGTGCCAGCAGCTTTATAAGGAGCCCCGGGACAGGACAAATTCACAATGAGCAGTTCTTC.

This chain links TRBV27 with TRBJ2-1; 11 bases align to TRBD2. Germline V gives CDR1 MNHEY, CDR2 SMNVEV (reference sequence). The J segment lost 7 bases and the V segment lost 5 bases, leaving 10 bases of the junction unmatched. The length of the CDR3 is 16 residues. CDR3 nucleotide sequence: TGTGCCAGCAGTACCCTACTAGCGGGAGCTGGAAATGAGCAGTTCTTC. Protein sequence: CASSTLLAGAGNEQFF.

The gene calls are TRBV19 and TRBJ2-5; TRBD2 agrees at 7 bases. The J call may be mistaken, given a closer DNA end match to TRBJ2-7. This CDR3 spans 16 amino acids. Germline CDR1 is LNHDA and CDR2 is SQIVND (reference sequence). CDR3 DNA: TGTGCCAGTAGTCCTCGGCTAGCGGCCGGCTCCTACGAGCAGTACTTC. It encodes CASSPRLAAGSYEQYF.

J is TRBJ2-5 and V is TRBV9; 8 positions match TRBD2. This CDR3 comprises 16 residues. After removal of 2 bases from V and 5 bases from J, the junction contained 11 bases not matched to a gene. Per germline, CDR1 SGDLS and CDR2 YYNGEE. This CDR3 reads CASSVIGLAPMETQYF. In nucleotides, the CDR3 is TGTGCCAGCAGCGTCATAGGACTAGCCCCAATGGAGACCCAGTACTTC.

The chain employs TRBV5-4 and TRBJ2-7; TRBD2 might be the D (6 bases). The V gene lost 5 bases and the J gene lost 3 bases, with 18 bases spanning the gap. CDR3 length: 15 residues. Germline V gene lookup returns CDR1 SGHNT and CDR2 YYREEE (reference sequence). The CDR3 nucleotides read TGTGCCAGCAGTTACGGAGGGCCGATAAGCTACGAGCAGTACTTC. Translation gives CASSYGGPISYEQYF.

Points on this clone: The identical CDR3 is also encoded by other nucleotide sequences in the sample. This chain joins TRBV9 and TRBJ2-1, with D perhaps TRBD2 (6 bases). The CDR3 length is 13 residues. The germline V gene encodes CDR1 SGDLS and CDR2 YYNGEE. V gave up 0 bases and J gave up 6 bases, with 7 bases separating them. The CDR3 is CASSVGGGNEQFF. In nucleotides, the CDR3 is TGTGCCAGCAGCGTAGGGGGAGGCAATGAGCAGTTCTTC. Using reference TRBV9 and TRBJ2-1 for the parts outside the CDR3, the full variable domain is DSGVTQTPKHLITATGQRVTLRCSPRSGDLSVYWYQQSLDQGLQFLIQYYNGEERAKGNILERFSAQQFPDLHSELNLSSLELGDSALYFCASSVGGGNEQFFGPGTRLTVL.

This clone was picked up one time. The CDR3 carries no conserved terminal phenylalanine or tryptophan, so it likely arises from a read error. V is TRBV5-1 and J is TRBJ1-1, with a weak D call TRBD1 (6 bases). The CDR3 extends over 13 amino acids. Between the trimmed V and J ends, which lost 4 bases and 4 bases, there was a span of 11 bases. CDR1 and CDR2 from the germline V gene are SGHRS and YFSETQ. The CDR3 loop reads CASSLIGGTEAFL. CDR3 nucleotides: TGCGCCAGCAGCCTTATAGGGGGCACTGAAGCTTTCCTT.

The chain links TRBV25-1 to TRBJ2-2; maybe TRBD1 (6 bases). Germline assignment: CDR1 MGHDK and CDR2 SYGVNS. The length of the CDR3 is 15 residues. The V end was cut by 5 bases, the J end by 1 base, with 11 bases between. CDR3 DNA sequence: TGTGCCAGCAGTCCCCGGGACATGAACACCGGGGAGCTGTTTTTT. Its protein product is CASSPRDMNTGELFF.

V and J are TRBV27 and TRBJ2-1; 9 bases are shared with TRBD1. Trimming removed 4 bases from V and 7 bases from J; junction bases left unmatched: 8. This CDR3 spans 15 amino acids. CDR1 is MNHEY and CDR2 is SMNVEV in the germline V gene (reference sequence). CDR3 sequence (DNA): TGTGCCAGCAGTTCGACAGGGGGAGGTTGGAATGAGCAGTTCTTC. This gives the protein CASSSTGGGWNEQFF.